This T cell receptor (beta chain) was identified in a study of cytomegalovirus exposure and HLA in healthy donors listed by TCRdb under 2017. Notes on the research overall: An earlier analysis of some 600 of the donors reported under 300 Gb of sequence data and 95 million to 120 million unique TCR beta sequences obtained from about 170 million T cells. An early release covering about 600 HLA-typed donors comprised 250 to 350 gigabases of sequencing data and around 86 million unique TCR sequences. Among the roughly 400 genotyped donors, approximately 77% belonged to the genetic ancestry cluster associated with self-reported Caucasian donors. The study aimed to test whether signatures of past pathogen exposure could be identified by cataloging public T cell receptors. The study used immunosequencing to profile the T cell repertoires of approximately 630 subjects and linked those repertoires to cytomegalovirus serostatus. Besides the first cohort of roughly 640 subjects, a separate validation cohort made up of over a hundred different subjects was used. To predict cytomegalovirus infection status, the study brought together high-throughput TCR immunosequencing, statistical association of individual TCRs with disease status, and machine learning. In a later analysis, previously published TCR beta repertoires from 600 to 850 donors were re-analyzed and high-resolution HLA genotyping was added so that TCR occurrence patterns could be studied. The later analysis used no new phenotypic data to find candidate immune exposures, relying instead on TCR beta sequences and their occurrence across donors. An earlier analysis of 500 to 650 of the donors applied high-throughput TCR beta sequencing to assess whether each TCR beta V gene segment acted as functional or pseudogenic. Alongside the repertoire data, information on donor age, sex, ethnicity and CMV serostatus was compiled. A later genetic analysis used genome-wide SNP genotypes for about 55% of the 666 donors, treating that subset as a discovery cohort. Every discovery cohort repertoire had been produced on one sequencing platform. Both class I and class II loci were covered by HLA typing, at four-digit resolution. Typing coverage varied by locus: 629-630 donors for A, B, C, DRB1 and DQB1; 500 to 550 for DQA1; around 570 for DPA1; approximately 470 for DPB1. Four to six DR-DQ haplotypes were handled as single units for association and clustering because linkage in the cohort was strong. Among roughly 400 genotyped donors of the cohort, an average of approximately 200,000 unique TCR beta nucleotide sequences was sequenced per donor, of which roughly 18% were non-productive. Overall study results and their limits: Most TCR sequences were observed very rarely across donors, whereas some public TCRs were present in many individuals. A cluster of highly shared sequence variants was judged likely to represent a technical artifact of the sequencing pipeline. Correlated functional status among segregating V segments might be attributable to linkage disequilibrium, but an unknown experimental factor could not be ruled out. It was suggested by the authors that the approach could potentially be generalized to other disease states and immunological phenotypes. Because some donors lacked HLA typing at each locus, the association tests relied only on the typed subset. A later genetic analysis associated a missense DCLRE1C variant with V-gene and J-gene trimming of TCR beta chains, and an independent cohort replicated the association. Assigning TCR associations to individual alleles was difficult when HLA alleles, especially DR and DQ, strongly co-occurred. An earlier analysis of around 540 of the donors showed that most TCR beta V segments appeared in productive rearrangements either about 87% or about 30% of the time, which broadly matched IMGT annotations. Sequencing depth was assumed to be roughly uniform across donors in the presence/absence analyses, though that assumption may not hold. For the cohort, immune exposure information was limited to CMV serostatus. In both the original and validation cohorts, the classifier was reported to diagnose cytomegalovirus status with high specificity and sensitivity. Specific HLA alleles were associated with 18,000 or so TCR beta sequences at a false discovery rate of 0.05 in a later analysis. A further reported finding was that TCR beta sequences accurately predicted the HLA-A and HLA-B alleles for most subjects in the first cohort. A total of some 180 TCR beta chains were listed by the study as associated with cytomegalovirus. Compared with equally common non-associated chains, HLA-associated TCR beta chains in a later analysis were more clonally expanded and had lower generation probabilities. According to a later analysis, TCR association rates differed among HLA loci, with DRB1 alleles showing the most associated TCRs and HLA-C alleles showing the fewest. According to a later analysis, parvovirus B19, influenza, CMV and Epstein-Barr virus appeared linked to several top co-occurrence clusters. Because counts were too low, about 18 rarely observed V segments, including chromosome 9 orphons, were excluded from the earlier analysis of about 500 of the donors. Most CMV-associated TCR beta chains appeared to be HLA-restricted in a later analysis, and the HLA associations seemed to be driven largely by CMV exposure. A later genetic analysis reported fewer N-insertions in productive TCRs among donors in an Asian-associated ancestry cluster than the roughly 620-donor mean. In vitro tests confirmed that three of the cytomegalovirus-associated TCR beta chains recognize cytomegalovirus antigens. This cohort had only TCR beta chains sequenced, and the lack of alpha or paired-chain data limited which features could be detected.

Points on this clone: This clone's antigen is unknown. The input lacks base qualities; no much larger clone sits a single base away.

In total, around 600 healthy bone marrow donors made up the cohort. At the time of sampling, all cohort members were nominally healthy, though unrecorded immune exposures were likely present. The donor tested CMV seropositive, placing the donor among the 289 seropositive members of the cohort. A peripheral blood sample was collected from each donor, and TCR beta sequencing was performed on peripheral blood mononuclear cells. The Qiagen DNeasy Blood Extraction Kit was used to extract genomic DNA from the blood cell samples. Library creation used the immunoSEQ multiplex PCR assay. For the multiplex PCR, a mixture combining 60 forward primers for TCR Vbeta segments and 13 reverse primers for TCR Jbeta segments was used. The CDR3 region of rearranged TCR beta genes was amplified from genomic DNA by a multiplex PCR assay. On the Illumina HiSeq System, the amplified TCR beta libraries were sequenced as 87-base-pair reads. As for the authors' bioinformatics: A later analysis counted about 80 million unique TCR beta chains across the 640 or so repertoires, and around 9.9 million of these chains were shared by at least two donors. A nearest-neighbor algorithm error-corrected the raw reads and collapsed the reads into unique sequences, merging closely related sequences to remove PCR and sequencing errors. Alignment of CDR3 sequences to IMGT reference sequences was used to assign V, D and J gene segments. For a sequence to be retained, at least a six-nucleotide match to both a V gene segment and a J gene segment was required. A rearrangement counted as productive if the CDR3 had no stop codons and remained in frame with V and J, and every other rearrangement counted as non-productive. CDR3 was defined according to IMGT convention as the region running from the second conserved V-encoded cysteine to the conserved J-encoded phenylalanine. Sequences without an unambiguous match to a single V gene segment were excluded from the earlier analysis of about 600 of the donors. An earlier analysis of approximately 590 of the donors called V segments functional above 56.7% productive rearrangements and segregating when the between-donor standard deviation exceeded 5%. A statistical classification framework was built to diagnose cytomegalovirus status from the catalog of TCR beta chain sequences. In a later analysis, TCR nucleotide sequences were compared against IMGT/GENE-DB human TR gene sequences so that V and J genes could be assigned. Using the TCRdist pipeline, a later analysis assigned CDR3 sequences along with most-parsimonious VDJ recombination scenarios. In a later analysis, every TCR beta chain was defined by the combination of its CDR3 amino acid sequence and its V-gene family, and reads without a unique V-gene family were dropped. As a way to deal with suspected cross-contamination and a sequencing artifact, a later analysis dropped roughly 620 nucleotide sequences that were highly shared and had low generation probability. For each public chain, a later analysis derived a clonal expansion index from normalized ranks of inferred template counts within each repertoire. In a later analysis, generation probabilities were computed using a VDJ recombination model fitted to out-of-frame rearrangements, and the results were checked against IGoR. In a later analysis, TCR-TCR, TCR-HLA and TCR-CMV co-occurrence was scored with hypergeometric tests, and a repertoire-size bias correction was applied to TCR pairs. False discovery rates were estimated in a later analysis by permuting HLA or CMV assignments 20 times. In a later analysis, co-occurring TCRs were grouped using DBSCAN, with TCRdist sequence similarity added in when clustering inside HLA-allele-positive subsets. Repertoires with fewer than 30,000 or more than 120,000 public chains, plus five repertoires with anomalous nucleotide sharing, were excluded from co-occurrence clustering. TCRdb limited this immuneACCESS table to in-frame rearrangements with V and J called. A share of clones is missing; checked studies link under half to unresolved V genes, and the rest is unexplained. V and J calls and clone size come straight from that table; D and trimming were deduced from the DNA. For this sample the table gives 85,000 to 130,000 clones, of which around three quarters were detected only once. In total, the top ten clones hold around 4% of the sample.

This clonotype originated in a female donor in good health and CMV-seropositive. The sample comprised PBMCs.

The DNA sequence follows: TGCGCCAGCAGCAATCGAGGTGGGAGCACAGATACGCAGTATTTT. It codes for CASSNRGGSTDTQYF. The chain is assembled from TRBV5-1 and TRBJ2-3; no D gene can be assigned with confidence. The germline V gene yields SGHRS for CDR1 and YFSETQ for CDR2. V is reduced by 4 bases and J by 0 bases, leaving a spacing of 12 bases between them. Taken from cysteine to phenylalanine, the CDR3 has 15 residues. The only DNA kept is the CDR3, 45 bases in frame from the first base.